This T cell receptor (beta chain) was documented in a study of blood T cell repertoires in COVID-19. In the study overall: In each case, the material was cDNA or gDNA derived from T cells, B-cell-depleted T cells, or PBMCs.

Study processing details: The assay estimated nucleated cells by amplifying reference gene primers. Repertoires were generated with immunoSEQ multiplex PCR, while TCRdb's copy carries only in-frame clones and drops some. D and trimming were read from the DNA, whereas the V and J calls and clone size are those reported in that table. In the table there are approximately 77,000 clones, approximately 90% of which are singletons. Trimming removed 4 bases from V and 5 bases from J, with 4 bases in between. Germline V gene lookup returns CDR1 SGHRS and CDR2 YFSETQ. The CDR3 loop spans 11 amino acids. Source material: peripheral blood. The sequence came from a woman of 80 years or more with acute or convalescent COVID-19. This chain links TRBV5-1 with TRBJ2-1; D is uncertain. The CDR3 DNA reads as TGCGCCAGCAGCCTTGACAATGAGCAGTTCTTC. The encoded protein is CASSLDNEQFF.